This T cell receptor beta chain was identified in a study of identical twins. One entry per CDR3 protein, called by TCRdb with MiXCR from the 5' RACE reads. The data show hundreds of thousands of distinct CDR3 sequences, 8.6% seen once. This clonotype was picked up a small number of times. The germline CDR1 and CDR2 sequences are SEHNR and FQNEAQ (reference sequence). Trimming shortened V by 5 bases and J by 4 bases, and 7 bases separated the two germline ends. The length of the CDR3 is 12 residues. The same data also went into a second study, on yellow fever vaccine responses in identical twins.

The chain has TRBV7-9 and TRBJ2-3; D is uncertain. This clonotype originated in a woman aged 18-35 years in good health. The sample consisted of PBMCs. The CDR3 loop reads CASSPSPDTQYF. The CDR3 DNA reads TGTGCCAGCAGCCCTTCCCCAGATACGCAGTATTTT.